A selection of T cell receptor beta chains follows, all from one sample in a study of T cell responses to AZD1222 COVID-19 vaccine. The protocol was immunoSEQ multiplex PCR, while the TCRdb copy is restricted to in-frame clones and leaves out a portion. The sample records 140,000 or so clones, around nine tenths being singletons. The sample here was peripheral blood, taken on day 0 of AZD1222 vaccination. These receptors all stem from an adult in good health. The CDR3 runs from the conserved cysteine through the conserved F or W. Each record gives: V gene, CDR3 length, clone size, J gene, D gene, CDR3 protein, CDR3 DNA. The D gene is left open where the match is weak. Some rows mark clone size as missing; the rest say once, few, many or name a class of expanded clone.

>TRBV3-1/TRBV3-2|16|.|TRBJ1-1|.
CASSLLGDRSNTEAFF
TGTGCCAGCAGCCTACTAGGAGACAGATCGAACACTGAAGCTTTCTTT
>TRBV4-1|15|.|TRBJ1-3|.
CASSWRGGPGNTIYF
TGCGCCAGCAGCTGGAGGGGAGGACCTGGAAACACCATATATTTT
>TRBV4-2|15|.|TRBJ1-1|.
CASSQEGLLDTEAFF
TGTGCCAGCAGCCAAGAGGGCCTCCTGGACACTGAAGCTTTCTTT
>TRBV9|16|.|TRBJ2-7|TRBD2
CASSVGAGGPAYEQYF
TGTGCCAGCAGCGTAGGAGCGGGAGGGCCTGCCTACGAGCAGTACTTC
>TRBV9|15|once|TRBJ2-6|.
CASSRTGSGANVLTF
TGTGCCAGCAGCCGGACCGGCTCCGGGGCCAACGTCCTGACTTTC
>TRBV5-1|18|once|TRBJ2-1|TRBD2
CASSTGTSGRTFLNEQFF
TGCGCCAGCAGCACCGGGACTAGCGGGAGGACGTTTTTGAATGAGCAGTTCTTC
>TRBV28|14|.|TRBJ1-5|.
CASGSGQGGQPQHF
TGTGCCAGCGGCTCAGGGCAGGGCGGGCAGCCCCAGCATTTT
>TRBV6-1|16|.|TRBJ2-5|.
CASSVWVLEDRETQYF
TGTGCCAGCAGTGTTTGGGTCCTAGAGGACCGAGAGACCCAGTACTTC
>TRBV6-2/TRBV6-3|15|.|TRBJ2-2|.
CASSSYPRGTGELFF
TGTGCCAGCAGTTCCTACCCTCGAGGCACCGGGGAGCTGTTTTTT
>TRBV6-4|13|.|TRBJ1-1|.
CASRTGESTEAFF
TGTGCCTCCCGGACGGGGGAGAGCACTGAAGCTTTCTTT
>TRBV27|13|.|TRBJ2-2|.
CASSSGHTGELFF
TGTGCCAGCAGTTCAGGGCACACCGGGGAGCTGTTTTTT
>TRBV2|11|.|TRBJ2-7|.
CASTSASEQYF
TGTGCCAGCACTAGTGCCAGCGAGCAGTACTTC
>TRBV7-9|15|.|TRBJ2-3|TRBD1
CASSLLQGDGDTQYF
TGTGCCAGCAGCTTATTACAGGGGGACGGAGATACGCAGTATTTT
>TRBV7-2|16|.|TRBJ1-6|.
CASSLANPPFGSPLHF
TGTGCCAGCAGCTTAGCAAATCCCCCTTTCGGTTCACCCCTCCACTTT
>TRBV30|12|.|TRBJ2-7|.
CAWGDGLYEQYF
TGTGCCTGGGGTGACGGATTATACGAGCAGTACTTC
>TRBV29-1|13|.|TRBJ2-5|.
CSVGTVDRETQYF
TGCAGCGTTGGGACAGTGGATAGAGAGACCCAGTACTTC
>TRBV3-1/TRBV3-2|13|few|TRBJ1-5|.
CASSQDLTQPQHF
TGTGCCAGCAGCCAAGATTTAACTCAGCCCCAGCATTTT
>TRBV5-6|17|few|TRBJ1-3|.
CASSFSIGLIGGDTIYF
TGTGCCAGCAGCTTTTCGATAGGCCTGATCGGGGGGGACACCATATATTTT
>TRBV6-2/TRBV6-3|11|.|TRBJ2-7|.
CASSQLDEQYF
TGTGCCAGCAGCCAATTGGACGAGCAGTACTTC
>TRBV12-3/TRBV12-4|12|.|TRBJ1-5|.
CASSWGDQPQHF
TGTGCCAGCAGTTGGGGGGATCAGCCCCAGCATTTT
>TRBV19|13|.|TRBJ1-1|.
CATYGGLNTEAFF
TGTGCCACCTACGGGGGGCTTAACACTGAAGCTTTCTTT
>TRBV7-3|16|.|TRBJ2-3|TRBD1
CASSPARQGGTDTQYF
TGTGCCAGCAGCCCCGCAAGACAGGGTGGCACAGATACGCAGTATTTT